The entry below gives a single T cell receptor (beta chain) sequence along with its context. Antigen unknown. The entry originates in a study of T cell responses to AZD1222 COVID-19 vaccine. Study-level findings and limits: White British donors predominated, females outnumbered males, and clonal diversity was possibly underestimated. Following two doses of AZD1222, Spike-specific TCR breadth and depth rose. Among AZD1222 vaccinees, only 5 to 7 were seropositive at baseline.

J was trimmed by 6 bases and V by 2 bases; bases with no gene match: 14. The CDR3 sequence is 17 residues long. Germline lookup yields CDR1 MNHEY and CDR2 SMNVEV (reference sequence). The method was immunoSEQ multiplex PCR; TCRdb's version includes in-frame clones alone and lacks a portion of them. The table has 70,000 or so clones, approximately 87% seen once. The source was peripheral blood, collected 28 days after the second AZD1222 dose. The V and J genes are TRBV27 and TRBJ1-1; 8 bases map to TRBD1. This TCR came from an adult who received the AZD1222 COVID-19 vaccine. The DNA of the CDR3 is TGTGCCAGCAGTTTAGGCGGCCTGGGCAGGGGGCGAGCTGAAGCTTTCTTT. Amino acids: CASSLGGLGRGRAEAFF.